This T cell receptor (beta chain) is drawn from a study of blood T cell repertoires in COVID-19. At the level of the study: Spain, Italy and the United States supplied samples that represented acute and convalescent COVID-19. In each case, the material was cDNA or gDNA derived from T cells, B-cell-depleted T cells, or PBMCs.

Germline trimming cut 5 bases from V and 4 bases from J; bases unmatched to any gene: 10. The CDR3 spans 17 residues. Germline CDR1 and CDR2: LNHDA and SQIVND (reference sequence). TCRdb's copy holds only in-frame clones and misses some; the assay was immunoSEQ multiplex PCR. This sample has some 200,000 clones; 82% occur once, and the top ten carry about 12%. Participants spanned ages 18 to 89 years and resided in over 20 US areas. Cohort allocation depended upon clinical history that participants reported. The sample taken for sequencing was PBMCs or T cells enriched from blood (not recorded which). The source is a man aged 35-49 years who had recovered from COVID-19. The V and J genes are TRBV19 and TRBJ2-3, with 12 positions matching TRBD2. The CDR3 here is CASSFSTSGRTADTQYF. The CDR3 region has the DNA TGTGCCAGTAGTTTTTCCACTAGCGGGAGGACGGCAGATACGCAGTATTTT.